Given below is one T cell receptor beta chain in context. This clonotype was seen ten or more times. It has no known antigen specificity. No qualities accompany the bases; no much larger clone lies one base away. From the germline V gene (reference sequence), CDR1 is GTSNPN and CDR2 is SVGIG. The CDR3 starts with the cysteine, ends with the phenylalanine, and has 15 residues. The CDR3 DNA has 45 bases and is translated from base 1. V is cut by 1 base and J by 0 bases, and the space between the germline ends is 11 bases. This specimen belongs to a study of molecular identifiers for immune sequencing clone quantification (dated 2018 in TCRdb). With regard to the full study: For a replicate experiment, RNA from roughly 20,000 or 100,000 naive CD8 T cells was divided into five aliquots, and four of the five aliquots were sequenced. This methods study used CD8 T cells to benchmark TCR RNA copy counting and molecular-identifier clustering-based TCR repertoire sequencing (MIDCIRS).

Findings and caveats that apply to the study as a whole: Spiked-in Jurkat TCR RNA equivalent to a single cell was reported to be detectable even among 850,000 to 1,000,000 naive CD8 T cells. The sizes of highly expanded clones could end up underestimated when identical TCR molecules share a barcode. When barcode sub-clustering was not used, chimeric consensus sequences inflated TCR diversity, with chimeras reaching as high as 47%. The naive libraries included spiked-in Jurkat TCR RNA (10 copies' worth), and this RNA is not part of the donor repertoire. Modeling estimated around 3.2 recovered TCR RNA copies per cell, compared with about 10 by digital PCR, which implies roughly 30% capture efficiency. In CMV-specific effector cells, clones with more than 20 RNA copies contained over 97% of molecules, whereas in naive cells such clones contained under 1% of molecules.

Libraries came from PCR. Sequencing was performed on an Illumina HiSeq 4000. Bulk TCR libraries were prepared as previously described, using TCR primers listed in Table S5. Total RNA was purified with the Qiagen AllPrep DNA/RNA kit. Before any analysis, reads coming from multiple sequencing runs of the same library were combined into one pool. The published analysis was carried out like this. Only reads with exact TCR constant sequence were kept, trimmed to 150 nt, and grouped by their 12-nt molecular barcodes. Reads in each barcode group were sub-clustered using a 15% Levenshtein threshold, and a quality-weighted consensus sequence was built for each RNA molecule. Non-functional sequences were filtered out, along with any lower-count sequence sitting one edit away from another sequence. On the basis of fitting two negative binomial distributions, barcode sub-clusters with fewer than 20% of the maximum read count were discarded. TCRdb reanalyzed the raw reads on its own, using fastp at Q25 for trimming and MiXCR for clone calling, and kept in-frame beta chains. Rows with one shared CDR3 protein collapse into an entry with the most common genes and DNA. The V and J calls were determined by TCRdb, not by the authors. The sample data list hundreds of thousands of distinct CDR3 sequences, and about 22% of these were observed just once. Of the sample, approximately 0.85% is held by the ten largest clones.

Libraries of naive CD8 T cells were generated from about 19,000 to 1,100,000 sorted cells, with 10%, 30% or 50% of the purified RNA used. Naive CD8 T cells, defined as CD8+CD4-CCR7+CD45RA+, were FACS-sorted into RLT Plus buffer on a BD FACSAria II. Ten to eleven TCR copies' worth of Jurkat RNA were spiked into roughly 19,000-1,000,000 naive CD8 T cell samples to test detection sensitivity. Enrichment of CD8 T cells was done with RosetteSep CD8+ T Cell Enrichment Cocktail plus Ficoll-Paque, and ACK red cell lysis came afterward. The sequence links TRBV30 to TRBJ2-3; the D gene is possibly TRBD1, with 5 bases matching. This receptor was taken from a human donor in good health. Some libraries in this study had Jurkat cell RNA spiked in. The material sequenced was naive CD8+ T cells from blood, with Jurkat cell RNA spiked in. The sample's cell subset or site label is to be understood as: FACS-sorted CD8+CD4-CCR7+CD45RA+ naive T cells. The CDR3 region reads CAWSGGAASTDTQYF. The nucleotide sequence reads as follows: TGTGCCTGGAGTGGTGGGGCGGCTAGCACAGATACGCAGTATTTT.